This TCR beta chain stems from a study of blood T cells in healthy people across ages. Ranging in age from roughly 6 to 95, the donors were healthy Caucasian individuals from Russia. Germline V gene lookup returns CDR1 SGHRS and CDR2 YFSETQ. This CDR3 contains 13 residues. This clonotype came up many times. As yet, its antigen is unknown. A junction end diverges from the germline sequence, so it may reflect a read error. Study-level results: It was not possible, with unsorted PBMCs, to conclusively compare naive and antigen-experienced cells. Per-million-T-cell TCR beta diversity fell roughly linearly with age.

A J-beta primer mix and a sample-barcoded 5' primer were used in a second PCR of about 7 to 12 cycles. The authors tagged each cDNA molecule using a template-switch adaptor with 12 random nucleotides. TCRdb re-called the 5' RACE reads with MiXCR, one entry per CDR3 protein. The sample contains fewer than 900,000 distinct CDR3 sequences, more than 40% of which appear only once. This sequence originates from a woman aged 55-75 years in good health. The specimen was blood. This chain links TRBV5-1 with TRBJ2-7; D is possibly TRBD1 (6 bases). DNA of the CDR3: TGCGCCAGCAGTTTGGGGGCGGACTACGAGCAGTACTTC. Protein product: CASSLGADYEQYF.